This T cell receptor (beta chain) derives from a study of spatial heterogeneity in lung cancer. Study-level points and caveats: Alpha chain coverage of tumor T cells was estimated at approximately 6.8%, and beta chain coverage at about 13%. Tumor mutation count correlated with how many alpha and beta TCRs expanded intratumorally.

With respect to this clonotype: Its antigen is unidentified.

The time point was: sample taken at primary tumor resection. TCRdb called the 5' RACE reads again in MiXCR, with one record for every CDR3 protein. The data hold about 100,000 distinct CDR3 sequences, with approximately 4% observed a single time. Germline CDR1 is SGHRS and CDR2 is YFSETQ. J was trimmed by 2 bases and V by 7 bases; bases with no gene match: 7. The CDR3 has 15 amino acids. The chain carries TRBV5-1 and TRBJ2-5, with TRBD2 identical over 11 bases. The source is a male donor with early-stage non-small cell lung cancer. The sample was lung tumor tissue, taken at surgery. The CDR3 here is CASGPGLADQETQYF. The CDR3 DNA sequence: TGCGCCAGCGGGCCGGGACTAGCGGATCAAGAGACCCAGTACTTC.